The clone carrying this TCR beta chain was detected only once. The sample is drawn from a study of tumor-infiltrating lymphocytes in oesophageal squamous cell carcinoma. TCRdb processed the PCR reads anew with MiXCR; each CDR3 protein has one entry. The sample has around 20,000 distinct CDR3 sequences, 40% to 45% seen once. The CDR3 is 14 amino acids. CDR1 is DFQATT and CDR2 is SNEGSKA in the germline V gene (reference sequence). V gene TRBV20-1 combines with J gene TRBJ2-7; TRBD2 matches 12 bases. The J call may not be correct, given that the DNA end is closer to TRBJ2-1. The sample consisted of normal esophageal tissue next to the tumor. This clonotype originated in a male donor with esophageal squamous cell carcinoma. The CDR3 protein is CSASTSGRWNEQFF. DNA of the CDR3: TGCAGTGCGTCGACTAGCGGGAGATGGAATGAGCAGTTCTTC.